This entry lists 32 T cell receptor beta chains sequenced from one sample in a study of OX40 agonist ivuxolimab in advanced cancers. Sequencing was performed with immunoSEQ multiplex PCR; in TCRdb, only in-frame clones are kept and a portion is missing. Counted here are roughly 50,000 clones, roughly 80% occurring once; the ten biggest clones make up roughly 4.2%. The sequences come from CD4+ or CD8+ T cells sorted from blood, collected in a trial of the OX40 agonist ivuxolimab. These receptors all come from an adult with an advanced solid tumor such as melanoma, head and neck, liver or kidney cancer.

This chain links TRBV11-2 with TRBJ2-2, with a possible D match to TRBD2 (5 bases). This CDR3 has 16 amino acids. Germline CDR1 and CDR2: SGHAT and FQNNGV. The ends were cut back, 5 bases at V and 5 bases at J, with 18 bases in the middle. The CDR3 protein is CASSPRGLTTTGELFF. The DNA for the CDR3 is TGTGCCAGCAGCCCGCGCGGACTCACCACGACCGGGGAGCTGTTTTTT. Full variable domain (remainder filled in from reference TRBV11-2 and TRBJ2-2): EAGVAQSPRYKIIEKRQSVAFWCNPISGHATLYWYQQILGQGPKLLIQFQNNGVVDDSQLPKDRFSAERLKGVDSTLKIQPAKLEDSAVYLCASSPRGLTTTGELFFGEGSRLTVL.

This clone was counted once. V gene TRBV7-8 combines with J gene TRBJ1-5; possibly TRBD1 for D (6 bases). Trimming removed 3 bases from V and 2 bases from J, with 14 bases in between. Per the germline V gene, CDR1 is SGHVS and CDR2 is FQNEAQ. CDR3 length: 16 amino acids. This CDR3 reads CASSFGGREGNQPQHF. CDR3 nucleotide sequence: TGTGCCAGCAGCTTCGGGGGGCGAGAAGGCAATCAGCCCCAGCATTTT.

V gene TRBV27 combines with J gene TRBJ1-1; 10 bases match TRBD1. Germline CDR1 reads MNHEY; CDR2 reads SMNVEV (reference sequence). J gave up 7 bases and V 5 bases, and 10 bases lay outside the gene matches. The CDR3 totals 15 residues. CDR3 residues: CASSPRQGAAGEAFF. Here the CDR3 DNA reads TGTGCCAGCAGTCCCCGACAGGGGGCTGCCGGTGAAGCTTTCTTT.

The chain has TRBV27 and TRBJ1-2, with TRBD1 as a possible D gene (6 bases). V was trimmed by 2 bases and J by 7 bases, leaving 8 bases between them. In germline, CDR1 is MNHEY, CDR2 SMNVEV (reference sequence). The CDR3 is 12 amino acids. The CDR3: CASSLGGLGYTF. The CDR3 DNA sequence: TGTGCCAGCAGTTTAGGGGGGCTTGGCTACACCTTC.

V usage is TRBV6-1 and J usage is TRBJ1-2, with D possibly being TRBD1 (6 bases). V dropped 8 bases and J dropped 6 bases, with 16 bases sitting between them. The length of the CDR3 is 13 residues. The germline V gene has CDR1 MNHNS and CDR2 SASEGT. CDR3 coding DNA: TGTGCCAGCTCCCCAGAGGGGGGGGATGGCTACACCTTC. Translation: CASSPEGGDGYTF.

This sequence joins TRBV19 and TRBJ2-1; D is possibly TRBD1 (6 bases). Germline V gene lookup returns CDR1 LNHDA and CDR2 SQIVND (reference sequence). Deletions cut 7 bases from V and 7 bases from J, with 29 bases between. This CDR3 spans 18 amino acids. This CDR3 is CASTPASMGRGNFNEQFF. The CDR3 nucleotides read TGTGCCAGTACCCCGGCTAGTATGGGAAGGGGGAATTTTAATGAGCAGTTCTTC.

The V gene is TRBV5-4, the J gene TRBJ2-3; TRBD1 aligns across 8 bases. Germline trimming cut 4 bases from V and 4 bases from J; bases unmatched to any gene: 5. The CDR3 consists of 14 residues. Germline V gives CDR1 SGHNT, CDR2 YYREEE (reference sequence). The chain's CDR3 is CASSPGQVADTQYF. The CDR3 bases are TGTGCCAGCAGCCCGGGACAGGTGGCAGATACGCAGTATTTT.

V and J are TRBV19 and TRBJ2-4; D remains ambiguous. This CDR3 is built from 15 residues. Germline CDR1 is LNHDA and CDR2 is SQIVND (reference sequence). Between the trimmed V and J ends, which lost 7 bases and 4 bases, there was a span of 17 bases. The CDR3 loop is CASNKNPAGKNIQYF. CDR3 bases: TGTGCCAGTAATAAGAACCCGGCAGGAAAAAACATTCAGTACTTC.

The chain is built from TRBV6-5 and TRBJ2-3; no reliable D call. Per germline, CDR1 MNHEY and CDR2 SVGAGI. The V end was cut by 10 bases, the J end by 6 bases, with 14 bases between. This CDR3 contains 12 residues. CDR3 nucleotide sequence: TGTGCCACCCGCGCCGCGTCGGATACGCAGTATTTT. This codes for CATRAASDTQYF.

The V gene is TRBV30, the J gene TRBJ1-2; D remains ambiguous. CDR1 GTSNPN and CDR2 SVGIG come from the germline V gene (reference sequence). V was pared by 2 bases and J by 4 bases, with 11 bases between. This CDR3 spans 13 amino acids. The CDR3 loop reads CAWSLQAGYGYTF. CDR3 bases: TGTGCCTGGAGTCTGCAGGCTGGCTATGGCTACACCTTC.

DNA of the CDR3: TGCGCCAGCAAGGTTACCGTAGCGGGAGGGGAGACCCAGTACTTC. Its translation: CASKVTVAGGETQYF. The gene calls are TRBV5-1 and TRBJ2-5; 11 bases agree with TRBD2. The CDR3 totals 15 residues. The trim removed 6 bases at V and 5 bases at J, leaving 9 bases unmatched. Germline loops: CDR1 SGHRS, CDR2 YFSETQ.

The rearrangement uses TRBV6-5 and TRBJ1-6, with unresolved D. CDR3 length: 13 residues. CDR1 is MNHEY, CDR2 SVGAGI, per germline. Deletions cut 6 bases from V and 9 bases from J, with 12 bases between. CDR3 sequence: CASRWTEGSPLHF. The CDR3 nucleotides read TGTGCCAGCAGATGGACTGAGGGTTCACCCCTCCACTTT.

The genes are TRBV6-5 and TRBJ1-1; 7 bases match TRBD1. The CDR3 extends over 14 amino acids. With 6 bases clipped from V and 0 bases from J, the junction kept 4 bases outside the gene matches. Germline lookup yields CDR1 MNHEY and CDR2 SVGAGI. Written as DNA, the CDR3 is TGTGCCAGCAGCAAGGACAGGATGAACACTGAAGCTTTCTTT. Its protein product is CASSKDRMNTEAFF.

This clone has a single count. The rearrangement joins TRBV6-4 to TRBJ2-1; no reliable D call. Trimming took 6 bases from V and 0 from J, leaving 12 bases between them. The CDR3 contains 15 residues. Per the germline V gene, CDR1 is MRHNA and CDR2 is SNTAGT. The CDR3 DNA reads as TGTGCCAGCAGCCTACAGCCTAGCTCCTACAATGAGCAGTTCTTC. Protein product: CASSLQPSSYNEQFF.

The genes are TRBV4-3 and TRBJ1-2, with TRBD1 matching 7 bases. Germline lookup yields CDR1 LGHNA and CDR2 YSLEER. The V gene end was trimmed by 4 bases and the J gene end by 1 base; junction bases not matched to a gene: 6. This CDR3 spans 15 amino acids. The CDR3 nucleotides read TGCGCCAGCAGCCGAGACAGGGCCTATAACTATGGCTACACCTTC. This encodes CASSRDRAYNYGYTF.

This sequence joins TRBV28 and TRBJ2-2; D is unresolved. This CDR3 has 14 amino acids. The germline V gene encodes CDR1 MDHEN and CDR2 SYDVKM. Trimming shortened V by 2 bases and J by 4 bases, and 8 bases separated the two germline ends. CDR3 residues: CASSLGDLTGELFF. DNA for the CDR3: TGTGCCAGCAGTTTAGGTGATCTCACCGGGGAGCTGTTTTTT.

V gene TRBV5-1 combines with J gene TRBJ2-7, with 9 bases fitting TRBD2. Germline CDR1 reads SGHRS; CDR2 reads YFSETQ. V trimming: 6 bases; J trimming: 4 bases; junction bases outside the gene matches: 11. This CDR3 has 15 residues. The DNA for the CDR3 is TGCGCCAGCACCCTATCTGGCGGGGGGGCTTACGAGCAGTACTTC. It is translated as CASTLSGGGAYEQYF.

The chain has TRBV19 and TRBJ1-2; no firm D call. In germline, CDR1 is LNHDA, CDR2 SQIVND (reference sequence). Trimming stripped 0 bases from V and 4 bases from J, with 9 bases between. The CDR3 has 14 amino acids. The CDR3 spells CASSIDQAIYGYTF. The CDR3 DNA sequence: TGTGCCAGTAGTATAGATCAGGCCATCTATGGCTACACCTTC. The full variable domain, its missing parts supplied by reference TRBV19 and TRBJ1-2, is DGGITQSPKYLFRKEGQNVTLSCEQNLNHDAMYWYRQDPGQGLRLIYYSQIVNDFQKGDIAEGYSVSREKKESFPLTVTSAQKNPTAFYLCASSIDQAIYGYTFGSGTRLTVV.

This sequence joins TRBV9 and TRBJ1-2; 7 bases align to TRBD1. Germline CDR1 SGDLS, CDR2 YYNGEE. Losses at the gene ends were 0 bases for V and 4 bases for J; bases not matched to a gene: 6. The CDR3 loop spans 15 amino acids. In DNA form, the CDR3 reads TGTGCCAGCAGCGTAGGCTGGGACAGATCCTATGGCTACACCTTC. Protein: CASSVGWDRSYGYTF.

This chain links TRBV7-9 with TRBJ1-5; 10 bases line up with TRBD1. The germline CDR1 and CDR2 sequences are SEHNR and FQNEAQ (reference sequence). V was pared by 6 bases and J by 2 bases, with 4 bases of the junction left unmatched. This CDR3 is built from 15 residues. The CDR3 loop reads CASRGTGAGNQPQHF. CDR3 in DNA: TGTGCCAGCAGGGGGACAGGGGCCGGCAATCAGCCCCAGCATTTT. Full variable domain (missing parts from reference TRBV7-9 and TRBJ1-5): DTGVSQNPRHKITKRGQNVTFRCDPISEHNRLYWYRQTLGQGPEFLTYFQNEAQLEKSRLLSDRFSAERPKGSFSTLEIQRTEQGDSAMYLCASRGTGAGNQPQHFGDGTRLSIL.

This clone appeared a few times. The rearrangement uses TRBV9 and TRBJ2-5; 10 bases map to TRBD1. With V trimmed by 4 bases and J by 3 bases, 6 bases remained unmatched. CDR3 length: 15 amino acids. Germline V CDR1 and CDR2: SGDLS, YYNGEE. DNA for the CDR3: TGTGCCAGCAGCATTCGGACAGGGGGTAAAGAGACCCAGTACTTC. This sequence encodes CASSIRTGGKETQYF.

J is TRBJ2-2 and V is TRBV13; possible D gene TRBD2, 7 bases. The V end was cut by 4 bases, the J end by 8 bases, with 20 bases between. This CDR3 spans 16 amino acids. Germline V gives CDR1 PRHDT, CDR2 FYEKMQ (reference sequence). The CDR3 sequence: CASSSYLGGELGELFF. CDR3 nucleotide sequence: TGTGCCAGCAGCTCCTACCTAGGGGGGGAGCTAGGGGAGCTGTTTTTT. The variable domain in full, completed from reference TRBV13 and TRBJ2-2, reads AAGVIQSPRHLIKEKRETATLKCYPIPRHDTVYWYQQGPGQDPQFLISFYEKMQSDKGSIPDRFSAQQFSDYHSELNMSSLELGDSALYFCASSSYLGGELGELFFGEGSRLTVL.

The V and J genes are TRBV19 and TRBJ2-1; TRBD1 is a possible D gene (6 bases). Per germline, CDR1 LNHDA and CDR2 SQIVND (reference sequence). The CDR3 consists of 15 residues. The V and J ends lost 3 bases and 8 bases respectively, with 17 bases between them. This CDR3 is CASSIGQTVADEQFF. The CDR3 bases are TGTGCCAGTAGTATCGGACAGACCGTTGCGGATGAGCAGTTCTTC.

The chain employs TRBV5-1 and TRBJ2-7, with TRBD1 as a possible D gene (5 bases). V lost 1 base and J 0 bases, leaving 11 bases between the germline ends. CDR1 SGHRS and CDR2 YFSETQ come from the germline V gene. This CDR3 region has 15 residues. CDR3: CASSLPGLSSYEQYF. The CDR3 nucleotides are TGCGCCAGCAGCTTGCCAGGGCTGAGCTCCTACGAGCAGTACTTC.

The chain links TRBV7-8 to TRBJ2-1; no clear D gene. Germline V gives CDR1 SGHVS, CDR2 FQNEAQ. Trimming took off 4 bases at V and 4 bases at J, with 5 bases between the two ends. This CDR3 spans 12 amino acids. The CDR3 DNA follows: TGTGCCAGCAGCTCCCCGTACAATGAGCAGTTCTTC. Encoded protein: CASSSPYNEQFF.

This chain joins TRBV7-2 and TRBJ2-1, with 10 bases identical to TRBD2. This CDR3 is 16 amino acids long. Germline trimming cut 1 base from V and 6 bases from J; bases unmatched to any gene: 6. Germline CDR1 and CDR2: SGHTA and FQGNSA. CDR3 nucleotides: TGTGCCAGCAGCTTAGTCGGGTCTAGCGGGGGCAATGAGCAGTTCTTC. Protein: CASSLVGSSGGNEQFF.

The CDR3: CASSLLGQGDSPLHF. DNA of the CDR3: TGTGCCAGCAGCTTATTGGGACAGGGGGATTCACCCCTCCACTTT. The V gene is TRBV7-6, the J gene TRBJ1-6; 11 nucleotides agree with TRBD1. The ends lost 2 bases at V and 8 bases at J; junction bases unmatched: 2. This CDR3 spans 15 amino acids. CDR1 SGHVS and CDR2 FNYEAQ come from the germline V gene.

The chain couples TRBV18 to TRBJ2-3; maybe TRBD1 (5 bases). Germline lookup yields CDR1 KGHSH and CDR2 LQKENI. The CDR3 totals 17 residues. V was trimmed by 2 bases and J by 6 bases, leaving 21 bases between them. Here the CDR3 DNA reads TGTGCCAGCTCACCATATAAGGGGCAAAGGATAATGGATACGCAGTATTTT. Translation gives CASSPYKGQRIMDTQYF.

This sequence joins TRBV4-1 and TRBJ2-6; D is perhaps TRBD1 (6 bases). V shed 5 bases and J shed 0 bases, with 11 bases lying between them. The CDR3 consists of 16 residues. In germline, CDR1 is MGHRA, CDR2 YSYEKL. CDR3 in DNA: TGCGCCAGCAGCTCGCCGACAGGCTCTGGGGCCAACGTCCTGACTTTC. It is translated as CASSSPTGSGANVLTF.

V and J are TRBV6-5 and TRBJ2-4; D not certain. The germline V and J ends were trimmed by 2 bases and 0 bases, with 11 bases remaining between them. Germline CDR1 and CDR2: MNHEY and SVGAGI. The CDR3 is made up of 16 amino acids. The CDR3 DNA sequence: TGTGCCAGCAGTTACGGGCAGGCGATAGCCAAAAACATTCAGTACTTC. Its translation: CASSYGQAIAKNIQYF.

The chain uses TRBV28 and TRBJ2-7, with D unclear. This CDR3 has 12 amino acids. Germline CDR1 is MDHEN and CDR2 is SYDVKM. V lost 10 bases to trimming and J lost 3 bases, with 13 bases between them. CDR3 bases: TGTGCCACCCGAGCAGAACACTACGAGCAGTACTTC. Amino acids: CATRAEHYEQYF.

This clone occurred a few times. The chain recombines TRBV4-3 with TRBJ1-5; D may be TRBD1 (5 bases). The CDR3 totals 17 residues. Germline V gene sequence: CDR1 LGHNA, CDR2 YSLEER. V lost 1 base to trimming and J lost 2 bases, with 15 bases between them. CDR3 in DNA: TGCGCCAGCAGCCAAGGGGGGGTCAGGCAGGGCAATCAGCCCCAGCATTTT. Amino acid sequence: CASSQGGVRQGNQPQHF.